This T cell receptor (beta chain) was identified during a study of blood T cells in healthy people across ages. This clonotype came up many times. Antigen: not known. PCR was performed a second time for roughly 6 to 12 cycles using a sample-barcoded 5' primer and a J-beta primer mix. TCRdb re-called the 5' RACE reads through MiXCR, storing one row per CDR3 protein. Of about 1.7 million distinct CDR3 sequences in the sample, 28% were seen once. Notes on the study in general: The unknown donor CMV status may have confounded expanded clonotype changes.

This sequence was found in a woman aged 25 to 39 in good health. The sequenced material came from blood.

CDR3 sequence: CASSLMILETQYF. In DNA, the CDR3 is TGTGCCAGCAGCTTGATGATATTGGAGACCCAGTACTTC. This chain uses TRBV7-2 with TRBJ2-5; no definite D call. With 3 bases removed from V and 5 bases from J, the gap between germline ends came to 10 bases. The CDR3 is made up of 13 amino acids. CDR1 and CDR2 (germline): SGHTA, FQGNSA.